The T cell receptor beta chain described here comes from a study of blood T cell repertoires in COVID-19. About the research overall: Collection of acute and convalescent COVID-19 samples took place in the United States, Italy and Spain. In each case, the material was cDNA or gDNA derived from T cells, B-cell-depleted T cells, or PBMCs.

Authors' data handling: Estimated nucleated cell counts came from reference gene primer amplification. Clones were sequenced by immunoSEQ multiplex PCR, and TCRdb holds only the in-frame ones, with some missing. Clone size and the V and J calls come from that table; the DNA yielded D and trimming. The table lists some 150,000 clones, about 87% of them singletons, with 0.8% to 0.95% in the top ten. Trimming cost V 0 bases and J 5 bases, with 13 bases left between them. This CDR3 has 15 amino acids. From germline, CDR1 is SGDLS and CDR2 YYNGEE. The TCR comes from a woman between 45 and 65 years old with acute or convalescent COVID-19. The sequencing input was peripheral blood. V usage is TRBV9 and J usage is TRBJ2-3, with D possibly being TRBD2 (7 bases). CDR3 residues: CASSVAGGQVDTQYF. The CDR3 DNA is TGTGCCAGCAGCGTAGCCGGGGGGCAGGTAGATACGCAGTATTTT.